Listed here are 23 T cell receptor beta chains from one sample, sequenced in a study of radiotherapy plus CTLA-4 blockade in lung cancer. Method: immunoSEQ multiplex PCR; TCRdb's copy keeps in-frame clones and lacks some. The sample has under 110,000 clones, 85% seen once; the top ten hold roughly 2.5%. Sequencing was performed on peripheral blood, taken from a patient treated with radiotherapy plus ipilimumab. The receptors originated from a human donor with non-small cell lung cancer that progressed on radiotherapy plus ipilimumab. Some clones in this sample may be carry-over from other donors' samples.

This chain joins TRBV5-1 and TRBJ2-2; D is ambiguous. Germline V gives CDR1 SGHRS, CDR2 YFSETQ. This CDR3 spans 15 amino acids. V lost 0 bases and J lost 3, with 9 bases in between. CDR3 amino acids: CASSLVTQDTGELFF. The CDR3 DNA sequence: TGCGCCAGCAGCTTGGTAACGCAGGACACCGGGGAGCTGTTTTTT. Full variable domain (outside the CDR3, taken from reference TRBV5-1 and TRBJ2-2): KAGVTQTPRYLIKTRGQQVTLSCSPISGHRSVSWYQQTPGQGLQFLFEYFSETQRNKGNFPGRFSGRQFSNSRSEMNVSTLELGDSALYLCASSLVTQDTGELFFGEGSRLTVL.

The chain combines TRBV12-1 with TRBJ1-1; the tabulated D call, TRBD1, remains unverified against the DNA. TRBV12-1 is listed as a pseudogene. This CDR3 contains 16 residues. CDR3 DNA: TGTGCCAGCAGCAGCTGGACAGGGTGCGTGAACACTGAAGCTTTCTTT. This translates into CASSSWTGCVNTEAFF.

CDR3 in DNA: TGTGCCAGCAGCTTACCAAACAGAGGCAGAGTCTTCTACGAGCAGTACTTC. Its protein product is CASSLPNRGRVFYEQYF. The chain employs TRBV11-1 and TRBJ2-7; D unclear. The CDR3 length is 17 residues. Deletions cut 2 bases from V and 3 bases from J, with 20 bases between. Germline V gene lookup returns CDR1 SGHAT and CDR2 FQDESV (reference sequence). Filled out from reference TRBV11-1 and TRBJ2-7, the complete variable domain reads EAEVAQSPRYKITEKSQAVAFWCDPISGHATLYWYRQILGQGPELLVQFQDESVVDDSQLPKDRFSAERLKGVDSTLKIQPAELGDSAMYLCASSLPNRGRVFYEQYFGPGTRLTVT.

A single count supports this clone. This chain joins TRBV5-1 and TRBJ1-1; D might be TRBD1 (6 bases). The germline gives CDR1 SGHRS, CDR2 YFSETQ. The CDR3 covers 14 residues. V was shortened by 3 bases and J by 7 bases, with 16 bases between the two germline ends. CDR3: CASSSKQGSYEAFF. CDR3 nucleotide sequence: TGCGCCAGCAGCTCAAAACAGGGTTCATATGAAGCTTTCTTT.

V is TRBV7-9 and J is TRBJ2-2; the D is unclear. The CDR3 is made up of 13 amino acids. V shed 1 base and J shed 9 bases, with 9 bases lying between them. Germline CDR1 is SEHNR and CDR2 is FQNEAQ (reference sequence). CDR3 coding DNA: TGTGCCAGCAGCTTAGAGATCCGGCGGGAGCTGTTTTTT. Its protein product is CASSLEIRRELFF.

The V call is TRBV2, the J call TRBJ2-2; TRBD1 is a possible D gene (6 bases). The CDR3 extends over 15 amino acids. The V end was cut by 6 bases, the J end by 7 bases, with 18 bases between. Germline V CDR1 and CDR2: SNHLY, FYNNEI. CDR3 DNA: TGTGCCAGCAGAGCGAGCTCAGGGGTTGTCGGGGAGCTGTTTTTT. It is translated as CASRASSGVVGELFF.

The rearrangement joins TRBV5-1 to TRBJ1-5; no firm D call. The V end lost 7 bases, the J end lost 2 bases, and 7 bases lay between the germline ends. The CDR3 has 12 amino acids. Germline V gives CDR1 SGHRS, CDR2 YFSETQ. CDR3 sequence: CASPAGNQPQHF. As DNA, the CDR3 is TGCGCCAGCCCGGCGGGCAATCAGCCCCAGCATTTT. The full variable domain, with the rest looked up from reference TRBV5-1 and TRBJ1-5, is KAGVTQTPRYLIKTRGQQVTLSCSPISGHRSVSWYQQTPGQGLQFLFEYFSETQRNKGNFPGRFSGRQFSNSRSEMNVSTLELGDSALYLCASPAGNQPQHFGDGTRLSIL.

V gene TRBV10-3 combines with J gene TRBJ2-1, with a possible D match to TRBD2 (5 bases). V was cut by 3 bases and J by 9 bases, with 6 bases left in between. The CDR3 loop spans 11 amino acids. Germline CDR1 ENHRY, CDR2 SYGVKD. The CDR3 sequence: CAISDEGEQFF. In DNA form, the CDR3 reads TGTGCCATCAGTGATGAGGGTGAGCAGTTCTTC.

The chain employs TRBV6-4 and TRBJ2-2; the match to TRBD2 covers 14 bases. Per the germline V gene, CDR1 is MRHNA and CDR2 is SNTAGT. With V trimmed by 6 bases and J by 3 bases, 6 bases remained unmatched. This CDR3 spans 17 amino acids. CDR3 amino acids: CASSGTSGGSDTGELFF. The CDR3 bases are TGTGCCAGCAGCGGGACTAGCGGGGGAAGCGACACCGGGGAGCTGTTTTTT.

This rearrangement joins TRBV7-9 to TRBJ2-1; TRBD2 matches 9 bases. There are 17 residues in the CDR3. Losses at the gene ends were 5 bases for V and 0 bases for J; bases not matched to a gene: 8. CDR1 and CDR2 from the germline V gene are SEHNR and FQNEAQ (reference sequence). CDR3 sequence (DNA): TGTGCCAGCAGCGGAGGTAGCGGGGGTAGCTCCTACAATGAGCAGTTCTTC. Translated: CASSGGSGGSSYNEQFF.

About this clone: Other DNA sequences in this specimen translate into the identical CDR3. The V call is TRBV5-1, the J call TRBJ2-5; TRBD2 matches 10 bases. V was clipped by 1 base and J by 5 bases; unmatched bases: 5. Germline loops: CDR1 SGHRS, CDR2 YFSETQ. CDR3 length equals 15 residues. CDR3 coding DNA: TGCGCCAGCAGCTTGTTAGCGGGGGGCCGGGAGACCCAGTACTTC. The encoded protein is CASSLLAGGRETQYF.

This clone has a single count. The chain is built from TRBV5-1 and TRBJ2-3; D may match TRBD1 or TRBD2 (5 bases each). V lost 2 bases and J lost 2, with 9 bases in between. Germline loops: CDR1 SGHRS, CDR2 YFSETQ. CDR3 length: 14 amino acids. CDR3 bases: TGCGCCAGCAGCTTCCGGGACCTCACAGATACGCAGTATTTT. It is translated as CASSFRDLTDTQYF.

J is TRBJ1-5 and V is TRBV18; the D is unclear. The germline CDR1 and CDR2 sequences are KGHSH and LQKENI. Trimming took 3 bases from V and 1 from J, leaving 13 bases between them. This CDR3 is 16 amino acids long. This chain's CDR3 is CASSPRPIQSNQPQHF. The DNA of the CDR3 is TGTGCCAGCTCACCTAGGCCAATACAAAGCAATCAGCCCCAGCATTTT.

J is TRBJ2-7 and V is TRBV2, with D unclear. The CDR3 covers 12 residues. Germline assignment: CDR1 SNHLY and CDR2 FYNNEI. V was trimmed by 6 bases and J by 4 bases, leaving 10 bases between them. DNA for the CDR3: TGTGCCAGCAGGATAGTACCATACGAGCAGTACTTC. It is translated as CASRIVPYEQYF.

V and J are TRBV7-9 and TRBJ1-1; D possibly corresponds to TRBD1 (6 bases). This CDR3 is 14 amino acids long. Germline values: CDR1 SEHNR, CDR2 FQNEAQ (reference sequence). V was shortened by 6 bases and J by 1 base, with 12 bases between the two germline ends. In DNA form, the CDR3 reads TGTGCCAGCAGAGGGGGGACCGAGAACACTGAAGCTTTCTTT. It specifies CASRGGTENTEAFF.

In DNA form, the CDR3 reads TGTGCCAGCAGCTTACGCCGAACTAGCGGGGGGCCCGGAGAGACCCAGTACTTC. This gives the protein CASSLRRTSGGPGETQYF. The chain uses TRBV7-9 and TRBJ2-5; 12 bases fit TRBD2. The V segment lost 2 bases and the J segment 4 bases; nucleotides outside the gene matches: 11. The CDR3 is 18 residues long. Per the germline V gene, CDR1 is SEHNR and CDR2 is FQNEAQ (reference sequence).

The chain links TRBV7-8 to TRBJ1-2; 7 bases align to TRBD1. Germline V gives CDR1 SGHVS, CDR2 FQNEAQ. The CDR3 has 13 residues. The J segment lost 4 bases and the V segment lost 5 bases, leaving 4 bases of the junction unmatched. The CDR3 reads CASSPGTVYGYTF. DNA for the CDR3: TGTGCCAGCAGCCCGGGGACAGTCTATGGCTACACCTTC.

The chain combines TRBV5-4 with TRBJ2-1; no definite D call. V gave up 4 bases and J gave up 7 bases, with 15 bases separating them. Germline V gives CDR1 SGHNT, CDR2 YYREEE (reference sequence). The CDR3 loop spans 14 amino acids. As DNA, the CDR3 is TGTGCCAGCAGCGGGGTCGCGCCGGCGAATGAGCAGTTCTTC. As protein: CASSGVAPANEQFF.

This clone has only a few counts. The V and J genes are TRBV18 and TRBJ1-3; D is ambiguous. With 2 bases removed from V and 2 bases from J, the gap between germline ends came to 7 bases. Germline V gene sequence: CDR1 KGHSH, CDR2 LQKENI. The CDR3 has 14 residues. This CDR3 reads CASSPSEAGNTIYF. CDR3 sequence (DNA): TGTGCCAGCTCACCATCGGAGGCTGGAAACACCATATATTTT. The whole variable domain, filled in from reference TRBV18 and TRBJ1-3, reads NAGVMQNPRHLVRRRGQEARLRCSPMKGHSHVYWYRQLPEEGLKFMVYLQKENIIDESGMPKERFSAEFPKEGPSILRIQQVVRGDSAAYFCASSPSEAGNTIYFGEGSWLTVV.

In DNA, the CDR3 is TGTGCCAGCAGCAGCCCAGGGGGTGGCAATCAGCCCCAGCATTTT. Its translation: CASSSPGGGNQPQHF. The rearrangement links TRBV7-9 to TRBJ1-5, with TRBD1 matching 7 bases. The J segment lost 2 bases and the V segment lost 5 bases, leaving 6 bases of the junction unmatched. This CDR3 spans 15 amino acids. Germline V CDR1 and CDR2: SEHNR, FQNEAQ (reference sequence).

With respect to this clone: The missing conserved phenylalanine or tryptophan at the end of this CDR3 makes a read error likely. V usage is TRBV2 and J usage is TRBJ1-2, with 9 nucleotides matching TRBD1. V lost 10 bases to trimming and J lost 3 bases; unmatched junction nucleotides: 9. Germline-derived CDR1 and CDR2 are SNHLY and FYNNEI. CDR3 size: 14 residues. The CDR3 sequence: CATSPDRGYYGYTS. The CDR3 DNA follows: TGTGCCACCTCACCGGACAGGGGCTACTATGGCTACACCTCC.

V and J are TRBV5-8 and TRBJ1-1; D may be TRBD1 (5 bases). The germline V gene has CDR1 SGHTS and CDR2 YDEGEE. V lost 2 bases, J lost 0 bases, and 8 bases lay in between. The CDR3 sequence is 14 residues long. The CDR3 sequence is CASSLGTLNTEAFF. The CDR3 DNA reads as TGTGCCAGCAGCTTAGGGACGTTGAACACTGAAGCTTTCTTT.

This chain uses TRBV27 with TRBJ2-1; D gene uncertain. Deletions cut 3 bases from V and 9 bases from J, with 15 bases between. Per the germline V gene, CDR1 is MNHEY and CDR2 is SMNVEV (reference sequence). This CDR3 region has 14 residues. The CDR3 region is CASSFIRVTGEQFF. The CDR3, as DNA: TGTGCCAGCAGTTTTATTCGAGTTACGGGTGAGCAGTTCTTC.